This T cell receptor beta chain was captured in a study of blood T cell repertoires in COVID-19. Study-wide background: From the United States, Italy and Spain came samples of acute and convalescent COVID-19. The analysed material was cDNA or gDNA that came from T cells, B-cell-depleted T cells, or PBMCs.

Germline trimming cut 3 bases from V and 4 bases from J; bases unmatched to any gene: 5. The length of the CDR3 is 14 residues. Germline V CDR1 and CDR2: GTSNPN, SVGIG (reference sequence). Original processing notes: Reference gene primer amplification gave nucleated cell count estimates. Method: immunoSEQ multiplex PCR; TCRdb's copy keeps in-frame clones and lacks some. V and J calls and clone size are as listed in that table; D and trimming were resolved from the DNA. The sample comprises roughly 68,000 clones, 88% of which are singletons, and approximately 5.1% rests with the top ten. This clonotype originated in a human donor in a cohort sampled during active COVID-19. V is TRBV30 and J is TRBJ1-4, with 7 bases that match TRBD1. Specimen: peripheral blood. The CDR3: CAWSGTALNEKLFF. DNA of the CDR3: TGTGCCTGGAGCGGGACAGCTCTTAATGAAAAACTGTTTTTT.